This TCR beta chain was recovered during a study of response to subunit inactivated influenza vaccine. Study-wide points: It was the authors' suggestion that each seasonal influenza vaccination recruits few new T cells.

TCRdb re-derived calls from the RT-PCR reads in MiXCR, one entry per CDR3 protein. Of hundreds of thousands of distinct CDR3 sequences in the sample, more than 15% were seen once. This clonotype was found a few times. Its antigen is unknown. The germline V gene has CDR1 MDHEN and CDR2 SYDVKM. V lost 4 bases and J lost 0, with 19 bases in between. The CDR3 contains 18 residues. This TCR was recovered from a man between 45 and 60 years old who received an inactivated influenza vaccine. V usage is TRBV28 and J usage is TRBJ1-5; possible D gene TRBD1, 5 bases. The material was PBMCs from blood, obtained 12 days after vaccination. CDR3 in amino acids: CASSYLRETFISNQPQHF. Written as DNA, the CDR3 is TGTGCCAGCAGTTACCTCAGGGAAACCTTTATTAGCAATCAGCCCCAGCATTTT.